A selection of T cell receptor beta chains follows, all from one sample in a study of blood T cell repertoires in COVID-19. Libraries were prepared by immunoSEQ multiplex PCR; TCRdb keeps only in-frame clonotypes and omits some of them. Of under 350,000 clones detected, approximately 83% appear once; the ten largest clones hold around 4.5%. Sequenced: PBMCs or T cells enriched from blood (not recorded which). The source is a woman in her forties with acute COVID-19. Both conserved end residues are trimmed from each CDR3. Each record gives: V gene, D gene, J gene, CDR3 length, CDR3 protein. A D gene is named only where the DNA matches it firmly.

>TRBV7-3|-|TRBJ1-4|15
ASSLHTLPATNEKLF
>TRBV24-1|-|TRBJ2-5|12
ATSATGPQETQY
>TRBV7-9|-|TRBJ1-4|14
ASSPTNRVYDEKLF
>TRBV7-2|-|TRBJ2-5|12
ASTYDSYQETQY
>TRBV7-2|-|TRBJ1-1|12
ASTPPGFNTEAF
>TRBV27|-|TRBJ1-5|10
ASSSLNQPQH
>TRBV7-2|TRBD1|TRBJ1-2|12
ASKPGGREGGYT
>TRBV5-1|TRBD1|TRBJ2-7|14
ASSLVFDRELYEQY
>TRBV5-4|TRBD2|TRBJ2-7|12
ASSRTSGGYEQY
>TRBV14|TRBD1|TRBJ1-1|12
ASSRQGSITEAF
>TRBV28|TRBD2|TRBJ2-3|16
ASSFAAGRSREADTQY
>TRBV4-3|-|TRBJ1-4|12
ASSPGRVVEKLF
>TRBV29-1|-|TRBJ1-1|11
SVPSRVGTEAF
>TRBV7-2|-|TRBJ2-1|14
ASSLSRGSSYNEQF
>TRBV27|TRBD1|TRBJ2-7|13
ASSEGRGLSYEQY
>TRBV9|TRBD2|TRBJ2-1|14
ASSVSREPAHNEQF
>TRBV28|TRBD2|TRBJ2-7|12
ASGGLAVYYEQY
>TRBV10-3|TRBD2|TRBJ2-1|15
AISRASGGVTYNEQF
>TRBV6-2/TRBV6-3|TRBD1|TRBJ1-2|14
ASSHNPVAGGEGYT